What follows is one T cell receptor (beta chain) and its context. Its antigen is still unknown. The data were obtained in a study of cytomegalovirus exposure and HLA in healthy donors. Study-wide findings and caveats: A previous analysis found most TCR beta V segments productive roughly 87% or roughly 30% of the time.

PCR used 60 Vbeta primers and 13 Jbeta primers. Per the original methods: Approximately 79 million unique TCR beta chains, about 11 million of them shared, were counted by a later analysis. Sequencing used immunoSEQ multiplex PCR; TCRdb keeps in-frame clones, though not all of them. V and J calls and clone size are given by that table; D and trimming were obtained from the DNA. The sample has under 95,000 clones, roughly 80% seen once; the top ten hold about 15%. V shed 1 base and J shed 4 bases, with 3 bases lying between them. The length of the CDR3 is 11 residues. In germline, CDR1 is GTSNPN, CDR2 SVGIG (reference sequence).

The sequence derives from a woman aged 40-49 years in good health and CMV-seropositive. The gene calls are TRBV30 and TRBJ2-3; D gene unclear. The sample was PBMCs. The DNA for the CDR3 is TGTGCCTGGAGTGCGGCAGATACGCAGTATTTT. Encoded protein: CAWSAADTQYF.